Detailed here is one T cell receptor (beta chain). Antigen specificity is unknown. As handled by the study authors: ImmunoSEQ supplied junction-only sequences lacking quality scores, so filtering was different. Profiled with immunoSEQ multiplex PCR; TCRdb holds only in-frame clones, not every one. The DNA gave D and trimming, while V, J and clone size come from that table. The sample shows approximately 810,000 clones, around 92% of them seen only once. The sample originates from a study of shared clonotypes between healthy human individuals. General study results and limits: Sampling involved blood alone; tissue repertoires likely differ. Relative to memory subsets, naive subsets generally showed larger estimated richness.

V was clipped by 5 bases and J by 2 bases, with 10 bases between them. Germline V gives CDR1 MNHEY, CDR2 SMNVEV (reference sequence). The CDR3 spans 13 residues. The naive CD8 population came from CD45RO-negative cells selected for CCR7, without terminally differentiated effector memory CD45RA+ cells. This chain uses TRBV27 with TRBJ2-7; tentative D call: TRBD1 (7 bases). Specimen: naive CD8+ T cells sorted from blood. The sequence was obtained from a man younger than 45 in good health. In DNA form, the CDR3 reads TGTGCCAGCAGTGCGGGACAGACCTACGAGCAGTACTTC. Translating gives CASSAGQTYEQYF.